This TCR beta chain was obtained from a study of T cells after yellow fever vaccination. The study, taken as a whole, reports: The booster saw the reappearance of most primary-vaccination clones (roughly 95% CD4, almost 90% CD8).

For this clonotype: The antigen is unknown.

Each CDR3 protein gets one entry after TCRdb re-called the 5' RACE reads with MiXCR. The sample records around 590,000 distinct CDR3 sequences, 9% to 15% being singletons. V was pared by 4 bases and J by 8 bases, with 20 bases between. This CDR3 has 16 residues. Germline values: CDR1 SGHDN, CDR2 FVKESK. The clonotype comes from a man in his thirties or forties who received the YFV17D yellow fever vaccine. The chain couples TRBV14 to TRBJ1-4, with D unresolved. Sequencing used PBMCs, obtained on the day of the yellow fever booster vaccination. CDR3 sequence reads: CASSLGGVSWREKLFF. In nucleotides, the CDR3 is TGTGCCAGCAGCCTGGGTGGGGTCAGCTGGAGAGAAAAACTGTTTTTT.